Only a few counts were recorded for the clone carrying this T cell receptor beta chain. Its cognate antigen is unknown. CDR3 size: 13 residues. CDR1 SEHNR and CDR2 FQNEAQ come from the germline V gene (reference sequence). With 5 bases removed from V and 7 bases from J, the gap between germline ends came to 11 bases. This sample was included in a study of T cell repertoires in cytomegalovirus infection. Study details: Public TCR beta signature analysis indicated the presence of both CMV infection and matching HLA type.

Each CDR3 protein is one row after TCRdb ran MiXCR on the reads. This table holds approximately 1,000,000 distinct CDR3 sequences, more than 25% found once. Study observations and caveats: Totalled public TCR beta family frequency picked out people who carried CMV plus the relevant HLA.

The chain has TRBV7-9 and TRBJ1-4; D gene ambiguous. This receptor was taken from a human donor in good health (CMV status not recorded). Some clones in this sample may be carry-over from other donors' samples. The material sequenced was cultured CD8+ T cells from PBMCs, taken from culture after CMV antigen stimulation. CDR3 protein: CASSGAVTEKLFF. The CDR3 DNA sequence: TGTGCCAGCAGCGGCGCGGTGACTGAAAAACTGTTTTTT.